One and the same sample provided the 32 T cell receptor beta chains below, sequenced in a study of technical replicates of blood from a handful of donors. Clones were sequenced by immunoSEQ multiplex PCR, and TCRdb holds only the in-frame ones, with some missing. The table includes approximately 77,000 clones, 90% to 95% detected once. Sample: T cells isolated from PBMCs. These receptors came from a human donor in good health.

In this sample, this clone turned up once. The V and J genes are TRBV28 and TRBJ1-1, with D uncertain. V lost 8 bases and J 4 bases, leaving 8 bases between the germline ends. Germline V lookup: CDR1 MDHEN, CDR2 SYDVKM. The CDR3 length is 11 residues. The DNA of the CDR3 is TGTGCCAGCGGGAGGACCACTGAAGCTTTCTTT. Protein sequence: CASGRTTEAFF.

This chain links TRBV10-3 with TRBJ1-1, with a possible D match to TRBD1 (6 bases). Germline V CDR1 and CDR2: ENHRY, SYGVKD. Trimming took off 4 bases at V and 4 bases at J, with 10 bases between the two ends. This CDR3 region has 13 residues. The CDR3 region is CAISGQGSTEAFF. DNA of the CDR3: TGTGCCATCAGTGGCCAGGGGAGCACTGAAGCTTTCTTT.

A word on this clone: The junction departs from the called germline gene at one end, perhaps through a read error. V gene TRBV7-7 combines with J gene TRBJ2-1, with 9 bases identical to TRBD2. The CDR3 consists of 18 residues. In germline, CDR1 is SSHAT, CDR2 FNYEAQ (reference sequence). CDR3 amino acids: CASSPSSLRLAAYNEQFF. The CDR3 DNA sequence: TGTGCTAGCAGCCCTTCGAGTTTGAGACTAGCGGCCTACAATGAGCAGTTCTTC.

This chain uses TRBV9 with TRBJ2-2; the match to TRBD1 covers 7 bases. Germline V gene sequence: CDR1 SGDLS, CDR2 YYNGEE. The ends lost 1 base at V and 5 bases at J; junction bases unmatched: 14. CDR3 length: 18 residues. The CDR3 nucleotides are TGTGCCAGCAGCGTACCGCTGTCATCGGGACAGCAAACCGGGGAGCTGTTTTTT. Translation gives CASSVPLSSGQQTGELFF.

This sequence joins TRBV7-9 and TRBJ1-5; D ambiguous. The CDR3 runs to 15 residues. V gave up 1 base and J gave up 5 bases, with 12 bases separating them. The germline V gene encodes CDR1 SEHNR and CDR2 FQNEAQ (reference sequence). CDR3 amino acids: CASSLEGASDQPQHF. In DNA form, the CDR3 reads TGTGCCAGCAGCTTAGAAGGCGCCAGCGATCAGCCCCAGCATTTT.

The rearrangement joins TRBV27 to TRBJ2-7, with D perhaps TRBD1 (6 bases). From germline, CDR1 is MNHEY and CDR2 SMNVEV (reference sequence). Trimming shortened V by 2 bases and J by 2 bases, and 10 bases separated the two germline ends. The CDR3 totals 14 residues. As DNA, the CDR3 is TGTGCCAGCAGTTTAAGGACAGATACCTACGAGCAGTACTTC. Encoded protein: CASSLRTDTYEQYF.

The CDR3 bases are TGTGCCTGGACCGGGACTTGGAAAGGGCAGTTCTTC. This translates into CAWTGTWKGQFF. The chain joins TRBV30 to TRBJ2-1; D perhaps matches TRBD2 (6 bases). The V and J ends lost 4 bases and 12 bases respectively, with 16 bases between them. Germline V lookup: CDR1 GTSNPN, CDR2 SVGIG (reference sequence). The CDR3 covers 12 residues.

This chain joins TRBV11-2 and TRBJ2-5; tentative D call: TRBD1 (6 bases). There are 15 residues in the CDR3. Germline values: CDR1 SGHAT, CDR2 FQNNGV. The V end was cut by 5 bases, the J end by 5 bases, with 18 bases between. CDR3 sequence reads: CASSMGANPYETQYF. The CDR3 nucleotides read TGTGCCAGCAGCATGGGGGCTAACCCATATGAGACCCAGTACTTC.

The chain combines TRBV19 with TRBJ1-4; 9 nucleotides match TRBD1. Germline V gives CDR1 LNHDA, CDR2 SQIVND (reference sequence). V shed 7 bases, J shed 8 bases, and the junction held 14 bases outside the gene matches. The CDR3 has 16 residues. This chain's CDR3 is CASNDRGLKEGEKLFF. In DNA, the CDR3 is TGTGCCAGTAACGACAGGGGGTTAAAGGAAGGCGAAAAACTGTTTTTT.

J is TRBJ2-3 and V is TRBV7-8; 9 nucleotides align to TRBD1. Germline values: CDR1 SGHVS, CDR2 FQNEAQ. CDR3 length: 16 residues. With V trimmed by 2 bases and J by 1 base, 4 bases remained unmatched. CDR3 bases: TGTGCCAGCAGCTTACGTACAGGGGGCGGCACAGATACGCAGTATTTT. The encoded protein is CASSLRTGGGTDTQYF.

This chain connects TRBV19 to TRBJ2-1; D not certain. CDR1 LNHDA and CDR2 SQIVND come from the germline V gene (reference sequence). Trimming left V 4 bases short and J 6 bases short, with 10 bases between. This CDR3 comprises 13 residues. The DNA for the CDR3 is TGTGCCAGTAGTAAGTTAGAGATCAATGAGCAGTTCTTC. Translation: CASSKLEINEQFF.

On this clone: One end of the junction fails to match germline, which may point to a read error. The V gene is TRBV30, the J gene TRBJ2-7, with TRBD1 as a possible D gene (5 bases). Per germline, CDR1 GTSNPN and CDR2 SVGIG (reference sequence). The CDR3 is 14 amino acids. The chain's CDR3 is CARSVDSRTYEQYF. CDR3 DNA sequence: TGTGCCCGGAGTGTAGACAGCCGGACCTACGAGCAGTACTTC.

This sequence joins TRBV28 and TRBJ2-7; TRBD1 aligns across 7 bases. J lost 1 base, V lost 7 bases, and 10 bases had no gene match. CDR3 length: 15 amino acids. Germline CDR1 MDHEN, CDR2 SYDVKM. The CDR3 sequence: CASTSRHRGSYEQYF. CDR3 sequence (DNA): TGTGCCAGCACCTCCAGGCACAGGGGTTCCTACGAGCAGTACTTC.

The chain carries TRBV10-1 and TRBJ2-7; 7 bases are shared with TRBD2. The V gene end was trimmed by 2 bases and the J gene end by 2 bases; junction bases not matched to a gene: 3. Germline V gene data show CDR1 as WNHNN and CDR2 as SYGVQD (reference sequence). The CDR3 has 14 amino acids. The CDR3 sequence is CASSEGGGPYEQYF. DNA for the CDR3: TGCGCCAGCAGTGAGGGGGGGGGACCCTACGAGCAGTACTTC.

The chain joins TRBV2 to TRBJ1-4; no clear D. Germline V gene data show CDR1 as SNHLY and CDR2 as FYNNEI. V was pared by 6 bases and J by 8 bases, with 7 bases between. This CDR3 has 11 amino acids. For the CDR3, the DNA is TGTGCCAGCAGGGCTGTAGAAAAACTGTTTTTT. Translated: CASRAVEKLFF.

J is TRBJ1-3 and V is TRBV28; 10 nucleotides match TRBD1. The CDR3 has 17 residues. The ends lost 5 bases at V and 6 bases at J; junction bases unmatched: 13. The germline CDR1 and CDR2 sequences are MDHEN and SYDVKM. The CDR3 loop reads CASSQTRGQGRKNTIYF. The DNA for the CDR3 is TGTGCCAGCAGTCAAACCCGGGGACAGGGGAGGAAAAACACCATATATTTT.

The rearrangement uses TRBV7-9 and TRBJ2-5; D unclear. This CDR3 region has 15 residues. Trimming took 3 bases from V and 4 from J, leaving 15 bases between them. Germline lookup yields CDR1 SEHNR and CDR2 FQNEAQ (reference sequence). Here the CDR3 reads CASSLTPSDRETQYF. The CDR3 bases are TGTGCCAGCAGCTTGACACCCTCCGATAGAGAGACCCAGTACTTC.

The genes are TRBV10-3 and TRBJ1-1, with D unclear. The CDR3 contains 12 residues. CDR1 and CDR2 (germline): ENHRY, SYGVKD. Trimming stripped 0 bases from V and 8 bases from J, with 7 bases between. CDR3 amino acids: CAISESPEEAFF. The CDR3 nucleotides are TGTGCCATCAGTGAGTCGCCAGAAGAAGCTTTCTTT.

The chain carries TRBV19 and TRBJ2-7; 7 nucleotides align to TRBD1. The CDR3 loop spans 12 amino acids. From germline, CDR1 is LNHDA and CDR2 SQIVND (reference sequence). The junction had 0 bases not matched to a gene; V was cut back by 4 bases and J by 3 bases. CDR3 nucleotide sequence: TGTGCCAGTAGTACAGGGGGCTACGAGCAGTACTTC. This translates into CASSTGGYEQYF.

The V gene is TRBV9, the J gene TRBJ2-5; TRBD2 might be the D (5 bases). Trimming shortened V by 0 bases and J by 5 bases, and 8 bases separated the two germline ends. Per germline, CDR1 SGDLS and CDR2 YYNGEE. CDR3 length equals 13 residues. CDR3 sequence: CASSVGGYETQYF. CDR3 DNA: TGTGCCAGCAGCGTAGGAGGGTACGAGACCCAGTACTTC.

The DNA of the CDR3 is TGTGCCAGCAGCGGATCGACTAGCCTTTACGAGCAGTACTTC. The encoded protein is CASSGSTSLYEQYF. The V gene is TRBV11-2, the J gene TRBJ2-7, with TRBD2 identical over 7 bases. J lost 4 bases, V lost 5 bases, and 8 bases had no gene match. Germline assignment: CDR1 SGHAT and CDR2 FQNNGV. The CDR3 is made up of 14 amino acids.

The chain recombines TRBV11-3 with TRBJ2-7, with 7 bases identical to TRBD1. With V trimmed by 7 bases and J by 4 bases, 22 bases remained unmatched. The CDR3 totals 18 residues. Germline V gene lookup returns CDR1 SGHNT and CDR2 YENEEA. Here the CDR3 DNA reads TGTGCCAGCACCCCTATGGGAAGCGCCGGGACAGAGTCTTACGAGCAGTACTTC. Its translation is CASTPMGSAGTESYEQYF. The entire variable domain, with the rest obtained from reference TRBV11-3 and TRBJ2-7, is as follows: EAGVVQSPRYKIIEKKQPVAFWCNPISGHNTLYWYLQNLGQGPELLIRYENEEAVDDSQLPKDRFSAERLKGVDSTLKIQPAELGDSAVYLCASTPMGSAGTESYEQYFGPGTRLTVT.

This clone was detected once. This chain links TRBV28 with TRBJ2-7, with 7 bases that match TRBD2. The V and J ends lost 7 bases and 2 bases, in that order; junction bases with no gene match: 5. This CDR3 spans 13 amino acids. Germline V lookup: CDR1 MDHEN, CDR2 SYDVKM. CDR3 DNA: TGTGCCAGCATGACTAGCACCACCTACGAGCAGTACTTC. This translates into CASMTSTTYEQYF.

This clone was seen once. The genes are TRBV27 and TRBJ1-2, with 7 bases lining up with TRBD1. Per germline, CDR1 MNHEY and CDR2 SMNVEV (reference sequence). This CDR3 is 14 amino acids long. With 5 bases clipped from V and 8 bases from J, the junction kept 11 bases outside the gene matches. Here the CDR3 reads CASSPQTGLGGYTF. The CDR3 DNA is TGTGCCAGCAGTCCACAGACAGGGTTAGGGGGCTACACCTTC.

The chain combines TRBV19 with TRBJ2-7, with 7 positions matching TRBD1. The germline V gene has CDR1 LNHDA and CDR2 SQIVND (reference sequence). V dropped 7 bases and J dropped 3; count of bases not matched to a gene: 6. There are 13 residues in the CDR3. The CDR3 reads CASKLQGDYEQYF. CDR3 nucleotide sequence: TGTGCCAGTAAGCTTCAGGGGGACTACGAGCAGTACTTC.

The V gene is TRBV6-1, the J gene TRBJ2-7; a weak D match, TRBD2 (7 bases). CDR3 length equals 15 residues. Germline-derived CDR1 and CDR2 are MNHNS and SASEGT. Trimming stripped 5 bases from V and 6 bases from J, with 20 bases between. This CDR3 reads CASSQLTGPGGEQYF. The CDR3 DNA is TGTGCCAGCAGTCAGTTGACAGGTCCGGGGGGCGAGCAGTACTTC.

The chain uses TRBV7-3 and TRBJ1-2; D is undetermined. Trimming removed 0 bases from V and 1 base from J, with 9 bases in between. The CDR3 consists of 15 residues. The germline gives CDR1 SGHTA, CDR2 FQGTGA. The CDR3 spells CASSLTRDGNYGYTF. CDR3 sequence (DNA): TGTGCCAGCAGCTTAACCCGGGATGGTAACTATGGCTACACCTTC.

The genes are TRBV5-4 and TRBJ2-7; D possibly corresponds to TRBD2 (5 bases). Germline CDR1 is SGHNT and CDR2 is YYREEE (reference sequence). V gave up 0 bases and J gave up 0 bases, with 7 bases separating them. The CDR3 extends over 14 amino acids. CDR3 sequence: CASSLGGPSYEQYF. CDR3 sequence (DNA): TGTGCCAGCAGCTTGGGCGGGCCCTCCTACGAGCAGTACTTC.

The chain is built from TRBV6-1 and TRBJ2-6; 8 positions match TRBD1. V lost 2 bases, J lost 0 bases, and 6 bases stayed unmatched. The germline V gene has CDR1 MNHNS and CDR2 SASEGT. This CDR3 comprises 18 residues. CDR3 nucleotide sequence: TGTGCCAGCAGTGAACTGACAGGGGCTTTCTCTGGGGCCAACGTCCTGACTTTC. Translated: CASSELTGAFSGANVLTF.

The chain combines TRBV6-1 with TRBJ2-3, with a tentative D call TRBD2 (6 bases). Deletions cut 6 bases from V and 4 bases from J, with 17 bases between. Germline V gene sequence: CDR1 MNHNS, CDR2 SASEGT. The CDR3 is 15 amino acids. CDR3 bases: TGTGCCAGCAGACTCGACTTCGGGAGAGCAGATACGCAGTATTTT. Protein product: CASRLDFGRADTQYF.

The chain couples TRBV19 to TRBJ2-7; D is possibly TRBD2 (5 bases). The CDR3 runs 13 residues. Germline V gives CDR1 LNHDA, CDR2 SQIVND (reference sequence). V lost 2 bases to trimming and J lost 2 bases, with 7 bases between them. The CDR3: CASSIREPYEQYF. CDR3 DNA sequence: TGTGCCAGTAGTATACGGGAACCCTACGAGCAGTACTTC.

The rearrangement joins TRBV6-5 to TRBJ2-7; 11 nucleotides align to TRBD1. Germline V gene data show CDR1 as MNHEY and CDR2 as SVGAGI. Unmatched junction bases numbered 3, after V lost 3 bases and J lost 2 bases. This CDR3 has 15 residues. CDR3 nucleotide sequence: TGTGCCAGCAGTTATAGGGGACAGGGGGCCTACGAGCAGTACTTC. Its protein is CASSYRGQGAYEQYF.